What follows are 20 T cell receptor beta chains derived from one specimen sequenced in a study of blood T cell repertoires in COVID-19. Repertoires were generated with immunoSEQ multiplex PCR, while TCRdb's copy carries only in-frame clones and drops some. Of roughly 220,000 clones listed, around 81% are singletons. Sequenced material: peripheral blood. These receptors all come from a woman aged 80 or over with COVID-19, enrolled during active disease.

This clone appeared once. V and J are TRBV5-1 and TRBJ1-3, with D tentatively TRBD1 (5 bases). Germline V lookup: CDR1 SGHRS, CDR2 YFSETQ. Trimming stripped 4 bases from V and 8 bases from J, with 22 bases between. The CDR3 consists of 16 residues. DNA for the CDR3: TGCGCCAGCAGCCTTCTGGGGGGGACCCTCCGTCACACCATATATTTT. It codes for CASSLLGGTLRHTIYF. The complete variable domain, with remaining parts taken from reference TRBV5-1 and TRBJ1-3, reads KAGVTQTPRYLIKTRGQQVTLSCSPISGHRSVSWYQQTPGQGLQFLFEYFSETQRNKGNFPGRFSGRQFSNSRSEMNVSTLELGDSALYLCASSLLGGTLRHTIYFGEGSWLTVV.

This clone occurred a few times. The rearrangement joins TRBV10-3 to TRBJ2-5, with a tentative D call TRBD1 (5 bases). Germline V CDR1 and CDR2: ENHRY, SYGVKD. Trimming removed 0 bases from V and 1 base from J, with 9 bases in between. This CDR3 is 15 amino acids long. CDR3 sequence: CAISESGQTQETQYF. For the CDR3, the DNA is TGTGCCATCAGTGAGTCCGGACAAACCCAAGAGACCCAGTACTTC.

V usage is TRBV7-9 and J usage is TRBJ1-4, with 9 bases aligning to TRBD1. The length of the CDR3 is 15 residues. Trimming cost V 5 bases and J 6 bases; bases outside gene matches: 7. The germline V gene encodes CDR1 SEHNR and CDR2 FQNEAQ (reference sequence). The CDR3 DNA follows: TGTGCCAGCAGCGTTACAGGGGGCGATGATGAAAAACTGTTTTTT. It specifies CASSVTGGDDEKLFF.

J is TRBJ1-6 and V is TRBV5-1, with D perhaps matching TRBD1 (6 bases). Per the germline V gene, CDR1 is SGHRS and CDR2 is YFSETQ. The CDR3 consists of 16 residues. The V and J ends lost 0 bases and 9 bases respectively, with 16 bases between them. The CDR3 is CASSLAVGGQGSPLHF. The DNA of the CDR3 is TGCGCCAGCAGCTTGGCTGTTGGGGGCCAGGGTTCACCCCTCCACTTT.

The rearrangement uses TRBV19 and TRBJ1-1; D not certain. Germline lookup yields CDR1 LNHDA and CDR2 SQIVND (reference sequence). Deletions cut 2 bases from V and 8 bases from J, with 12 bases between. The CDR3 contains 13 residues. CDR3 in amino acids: CASSIPPGREAFF. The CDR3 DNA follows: TGTGCCAGTAGTATACCCCCCGGCAGGGAAGCTTTCTTT.

The CDR3 region is CASSSPTSGNEQFF. Written as DNA, the CDR3 is TGTGCCAGCAGCTCCCCGACTAGCGGGAATGAGCAGTTCTTC. The J gene is TRBJ2-1, the V gene TRBV5-4, with 10 bases matching TRBD2. With V trimmed by 3 bases and J by 7 bases, 4 bases remained unmatched. This CDR3 region has 14 residues. Germline V CDR1 and CDR2: SGHNT, YYREEE (reference sequence).

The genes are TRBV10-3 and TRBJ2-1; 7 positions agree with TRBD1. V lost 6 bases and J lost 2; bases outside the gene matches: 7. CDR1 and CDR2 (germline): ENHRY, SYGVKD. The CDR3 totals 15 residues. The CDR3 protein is CAIRQTGTTYNEQFF. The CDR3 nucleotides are TGTGCCATCAGGCAGACAGGGACGACCTACAATGAGCAGTTCTTC.

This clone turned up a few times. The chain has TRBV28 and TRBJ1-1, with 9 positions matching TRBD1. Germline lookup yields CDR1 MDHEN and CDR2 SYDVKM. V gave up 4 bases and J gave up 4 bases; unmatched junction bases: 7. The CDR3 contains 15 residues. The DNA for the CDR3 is TGTGCCAGCAGTTCCGCGGGACAGGGTCCCACTGAAGCTTTCTTT. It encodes CASSSAGQGPTEAFF.

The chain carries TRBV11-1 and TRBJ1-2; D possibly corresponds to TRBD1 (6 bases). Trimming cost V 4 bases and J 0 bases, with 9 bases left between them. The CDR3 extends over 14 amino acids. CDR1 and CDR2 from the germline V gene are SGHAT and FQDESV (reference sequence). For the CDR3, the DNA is TGTGCCAGCAGCTCGGACAGTCCTAACTATGGCTACACCTTC. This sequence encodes CASSSDSPNYGYTF.

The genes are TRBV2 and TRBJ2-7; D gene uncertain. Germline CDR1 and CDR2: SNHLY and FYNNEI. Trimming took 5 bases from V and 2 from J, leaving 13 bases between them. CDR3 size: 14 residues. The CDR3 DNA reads TGTGCCAGCAGTCTTGACATAACCGCCTACGAGCAGTACTTC. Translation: CASSLDITAYEQYF.

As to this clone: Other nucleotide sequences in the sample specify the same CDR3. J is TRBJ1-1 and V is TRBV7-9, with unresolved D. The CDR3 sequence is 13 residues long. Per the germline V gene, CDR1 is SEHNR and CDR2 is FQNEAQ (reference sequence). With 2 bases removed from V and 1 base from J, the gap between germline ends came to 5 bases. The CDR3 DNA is TGTGCCAGCAGCTTACGAGGGAACACTGAAGCTTTCTTT. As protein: CASSLRGNTEAFF.

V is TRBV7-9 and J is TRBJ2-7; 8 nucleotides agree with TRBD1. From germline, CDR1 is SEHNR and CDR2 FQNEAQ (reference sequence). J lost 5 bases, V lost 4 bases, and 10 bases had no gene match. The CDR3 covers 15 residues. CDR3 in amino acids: CASSSLGQGKDEQYF. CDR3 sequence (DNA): TGTGCCAGCAGCTCCCTAGGACAGGGTAAAGACGAGCAGTACTTC.

For the CDR3, the DNA is TGTGCCAGCAGCTGGGGAGGAACGGGAGGCAAATTTGAGCAGTTCTTC. Residues: CASSWGGTGGKFEQFF. The chain joins TRBV3-1 (or the pseudogene TRBV3-2) to TRBJ2-1; TRBD2 matches at 7 bases. This CDR3 region has 16 residues. V lost 5 bases and J lost 9; bases outside the gene matches: 16. Germline V gene data show CDR1 as LGHDT and CDR2 as YNNKEL (reference sequence).

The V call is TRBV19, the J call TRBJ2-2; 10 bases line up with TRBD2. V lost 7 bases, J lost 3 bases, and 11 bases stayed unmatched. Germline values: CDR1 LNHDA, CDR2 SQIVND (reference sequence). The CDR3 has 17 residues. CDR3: CASKGVSSGRDTGELFF. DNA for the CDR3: TGTGCCAGTAAGGGGGTTTCGAGCGGGAGGGACACCGGGGAGCTGTTTTTT. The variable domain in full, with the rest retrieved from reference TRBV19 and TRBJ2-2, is DGGITQSPKYLFRKEGQNVTLSCEQNLNHDAMYWYRQDPGQGLRLIYYSQIVNDFQKGDIAEGYSVSREKKESFPLTVTSAQKNPTAFYLCASKGVSSGRDTGELFFGEGSRLTVL.

CDR3 loop: CSVEEIGQGGPFNEQFF. The CDR3 DNA follows: TGCAGCGTTGAAGAGATAGGACAAGGGGGCCCCTTCAATGAGCAGTTCTTC. The V and J genes are TRBV29-1 and TRBJ2-1, with 7 nucleotides matching TRBD1. Germline CDR1 reads SQVTM; CDR2 reads ANQGSEA. J gave up 6 bases and V 0 bases, and 14 bases lay outside the gene matches. The CDR3 runs to 17 residues.

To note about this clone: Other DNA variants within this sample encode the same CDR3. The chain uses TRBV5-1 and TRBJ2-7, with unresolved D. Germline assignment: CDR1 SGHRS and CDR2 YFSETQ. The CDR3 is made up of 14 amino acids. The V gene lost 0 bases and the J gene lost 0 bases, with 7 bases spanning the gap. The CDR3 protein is CASSLVESSYEQYF. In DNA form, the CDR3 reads TGCGCCAGCAGCTTGGTAGAGAGCTCCTACGAGCAGTACTTC.

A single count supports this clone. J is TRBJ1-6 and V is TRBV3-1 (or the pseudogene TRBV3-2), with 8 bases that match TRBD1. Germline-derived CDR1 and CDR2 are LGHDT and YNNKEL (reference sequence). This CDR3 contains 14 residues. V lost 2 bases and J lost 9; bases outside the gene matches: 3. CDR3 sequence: CASSQQGAGSPLHF. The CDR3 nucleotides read TGTGCCAGCAGCCAACAGGGGGCAGGTTCACCCCTCCACTTT.

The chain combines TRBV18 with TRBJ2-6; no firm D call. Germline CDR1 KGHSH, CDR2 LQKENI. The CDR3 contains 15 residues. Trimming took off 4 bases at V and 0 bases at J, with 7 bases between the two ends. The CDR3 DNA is TGTGCCAGCTCACTTCAGAACTCTGGGGCCAACGTCCTGACTTTC. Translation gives CASSLQNSGANVLTF.

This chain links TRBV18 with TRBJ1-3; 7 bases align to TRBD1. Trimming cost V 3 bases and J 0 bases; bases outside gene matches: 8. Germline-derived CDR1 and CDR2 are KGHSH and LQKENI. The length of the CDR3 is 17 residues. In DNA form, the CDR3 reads TGTGCCAGCTCACCGCAGGGACAGCTAAGCTCTGGAAACACCATATATTTT. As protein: CASSPQGQLSSGNTIYF.

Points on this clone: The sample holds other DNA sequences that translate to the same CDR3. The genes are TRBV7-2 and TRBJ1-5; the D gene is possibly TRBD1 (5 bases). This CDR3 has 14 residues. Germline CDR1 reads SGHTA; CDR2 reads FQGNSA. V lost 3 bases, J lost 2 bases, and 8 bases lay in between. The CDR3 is CASSLGRGNQPQHF. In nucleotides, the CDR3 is TGTGCCAGCAGCTTGGGCAGGGGCAATCAGCCCCAGCATTTT.